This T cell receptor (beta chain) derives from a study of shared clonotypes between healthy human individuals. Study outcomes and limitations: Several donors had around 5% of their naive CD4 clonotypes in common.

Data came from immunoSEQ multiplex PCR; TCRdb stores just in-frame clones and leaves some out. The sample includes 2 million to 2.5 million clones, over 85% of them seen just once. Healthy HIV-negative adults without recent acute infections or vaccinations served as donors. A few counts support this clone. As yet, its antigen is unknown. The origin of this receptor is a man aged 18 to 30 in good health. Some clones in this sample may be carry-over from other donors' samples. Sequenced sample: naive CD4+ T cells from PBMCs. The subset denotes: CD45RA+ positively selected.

Here the CDR3 reads CAWRGLGGTEAFF. CDR3 DNA: TGTGCCTGGAGGGGACTTGGGGGGACTGAAGCTTTCTTT. The chain combines TRBV30 with TRBJ1-1, with TRBD1 as a possible D gene (5 bases). Germline-derived CDR1 and CDR2 are GTSNPN and SVGIG (reference sequence). The CDR3 totals 13 residues. With 3 bases removed from V and 5 bases from J, the gap between germline ends came to 13 bases.